One sample yielded the 13 T cell receptor beta chains listed below, sequenced in a study of immune cell composition in non-small cell lung cancer. Normal lung sampling was at least 3 cm from the tumour, as distant as possible. Repertoires were generated with immunoSEQ multiplex PCR, while TCRdb's copy carries only in-frame clones and drops some. The sample lists 600 to 850 clones, about two thirds occurring once. Input material: non-adjacent lung tissue. Source of these receptors: a human donor with non-small cell lung cancer.

The chain couples TRBV6-6 to TRBJ2-7; D is unclear. Germline-derived CDR1 and CDR2 are MNHNY and SVGAGI (reference sequence). The CDR3 has 12 residues. The V gene lost 6 bases and the J gene lost 3 bases, with 9 bases spanning the gap. In DNA, the CDR3 is TGTGCCAGCAGCGGCCCAGGCTACGAGCAGTACTTC. Translated, it gives CASSGPGYEQYF.

This rearrangement joins TRBV5-6 to TRBJ1-1; D is perhaps TRBD1 (6 bases). This CDR3 region has 17 residues. From germline, CDR1 is SGHDT and CDR2 YYEEEE. V was clipped by 1 base and J by 2 bases, with 18 bases between them. CDR3 amino acids: CASSLFSGERLNTEAFF. The CDR3 nucleotides are TGTGCCAGCAGCTTGTTTTCAGGGGAACGCCTCAACACTGAAGCTTTCTTT.

As regards this clone: This sample includes further DNA sequences coding for the same CDR3. The chain couples TRBV29-1 to TRBJ2-7; D gene uncertain. Germline CDR1 is SQVTM and CDR2 is ANQGSEA. The germline V and J ends were trimmed by 7 bases and 1 base, with 11 bases remaining between them. The CDR3 consists of 12 residues. This CDR3 reads CSAVLGSYEQYF. As DNA, the CDR3 is TGCAGCGCGGTTTTGGGGTCCTACGAGCAGTACTTC.

CDR3 in amino acids: CASSLPLGGGGNEQFF. CDR3 nucleotides: TGTGCCAGCAGTTTACCCCTCGGCGGGGGCGGGAATGAGCAGTTCTTC. The chain uses TRBV27 and TRBJ2-1, with D maybe TRBD2 (7 bases). Between the trimmed V and J ends, which lost 2 bases and 7 bases, there was a span of 18 bases. Germline V gene sequence: CDR1 MNHEY, CDR2 SMNVEV (reference sequence). The CDR3 is 16 residues long.

The chain is built from TRBV4-1 and TRBJ1-2; 9 bases align to TRBD1. The J segment lost 2 bases and the V segment lost 1 base, leaving 2 bases of the junction unmatched. The germline CDR1 and CDR2 sequences are MGHRA and YSYEKL. This CDR3 comprises 15 residues. CDR3 bases: TGCGCCAGCAGCCAAGGGGGGACAGGGAACTATGGCTACACCTTC. It specifies CASSQGGTGNYGYTF.

The chain carries TRBV28 and TRBJ2-1; no clear D. Germline assignment: CDR1 MDHEN and CDR2 SYDVKM. V was clipped by 5 bases and J by 6 bases, with 11 bases between them. The CDR3 has 13 amino acids. The CDR3 spells CASSTARSNEQFF. In DNA, the CDR3 is TGTGCCAGCAGTACAGCAAGATCCAATGAGCAGTTCTTC.

The rearrangement uses TRBV9 and TRBJ2-7, with 7 bases fitting TRBD1. From germline, CDR1 is SGDLS and CDR2 YYNGEE. This CDR3 is 14 amino acids long. Trimming removed 5 bases from V and 1 base from J; junction bases left unmatched: 6. The CDR3 DNA is TGTGCCAGCAGTCCACAGGGGTCGTCCTACGAGCAGTACTTC. Amino acid sequence: CASSPQGSSYEQYF.

This clone was counted only a few times. The V call is TRBV30, the J call TRBJ1-2, with D tentatively TRBD1 (6 bases). The CDR3 loop spans 12 amino acids. V dropped 3 bases and J dropped 5 bases, with 10 bases sitting between them. Germline V gene lookup returns CDR1 GTSNPN and CDR2 SVGIG (reference sequence). Here the CDR3 DNA reads TGTGCCTGGAGAAAGGACAGTTATGGCTACACCTTC. Its translation is CAWRKDSYGYTF.

The chain combines TRBV18 with TRBJ2-7, with 15 bases that match TRBD2. Germline V gene sequence: CDR1 KGHSH, CDR2 LQKENI. The ends lost 0 bases at V and 4 bases at J; junction bases unmatched: 1. There are 16 residues in the CDR3. In nucleotides, the CDR3 is TGTGCCAGCTCACCACCGGGACTAGCGGGGGGTTACGAGCAGTACTTC. Translating gives CASSPPGLAGGYEQYF.

The chain uses TRBV6-5 and TRBJ2-7; weak D call: TRBD2 (5 bases). V was trimmed by 8 bases and J by 0 bases, leaving 5 bases between them. The CDR3 is 11 residues long. Germline CDR1 and CDR2: MNHEY and SVGAGI. The CDR3 DNA reads as TGTGCCAGCGGGAGCTCCTACGAGCAGTACTTC. Translated, it gives CASGSSYEQYF.

The V and J genes are TRBV19 and TRBJ1-5; D is ambiguous. The CDR3 consists of 12 residues. Per the germline V gene, CDR1 is LNHDA and CDR2 is SQIVND (reference sequence). V was pared by 2 bases and J by 7 bases, with 6 bases between. The CDR3 bases are TGTGCCAGTAGTATAAGTCGGCAGCCCCAGCATTTT. Its protein product is CASSISRQPQHF.

The table lists this clone with a few counts. The chain uses TRBV6-1 and TRBJ1-4, with 9 bases matching TRBD1. The CDR3 runs 14 residues. Germline-derived CDR1 and CDR2 are MNHNS and SASEGT. V dropped 4 bases and J dropped 7; count of bases not matched to a gene: 4. The CDR3 DNA follows: TGTGCCAGCAGTGGGACAGGGGAGGGTGAAAAACTGTTTTTT. It encodes CASSGTGEGEKLFF.

This clone was detected only a few times. The genes are TRBV27 and TRBJ1-2; possible D gene TRBD1, 6 bases. The CDR3 covers 18 residues. CDR1 MNHEY and CDR2 SMNVEV come from the germline V gene (reference sequence). V gave up 3 bases and J gave up 5 bases, with 25 bases separating them. The CDR3 loop is CASSLFGTKDGPTYGYTF. Here the CDR3 DNA reads TGTGCCAGCAGTTTGTTCGGGACAAAGGATGGACCTACATATGGCTACACCTTC.